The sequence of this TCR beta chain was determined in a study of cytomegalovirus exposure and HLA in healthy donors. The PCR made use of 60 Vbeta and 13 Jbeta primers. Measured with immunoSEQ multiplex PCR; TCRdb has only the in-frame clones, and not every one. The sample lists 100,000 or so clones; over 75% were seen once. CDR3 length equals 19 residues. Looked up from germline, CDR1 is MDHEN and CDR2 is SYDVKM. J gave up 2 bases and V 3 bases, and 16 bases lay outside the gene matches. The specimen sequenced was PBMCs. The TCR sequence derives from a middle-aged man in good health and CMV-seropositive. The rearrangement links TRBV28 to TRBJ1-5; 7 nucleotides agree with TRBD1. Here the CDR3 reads CASSLSRSRQGVGNQPQHF. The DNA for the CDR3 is TGTGCCAGCAGTTTGAGCCGCTCCAGACAGGGAGTCGGCAATCAGCCCCAGCATTTT.